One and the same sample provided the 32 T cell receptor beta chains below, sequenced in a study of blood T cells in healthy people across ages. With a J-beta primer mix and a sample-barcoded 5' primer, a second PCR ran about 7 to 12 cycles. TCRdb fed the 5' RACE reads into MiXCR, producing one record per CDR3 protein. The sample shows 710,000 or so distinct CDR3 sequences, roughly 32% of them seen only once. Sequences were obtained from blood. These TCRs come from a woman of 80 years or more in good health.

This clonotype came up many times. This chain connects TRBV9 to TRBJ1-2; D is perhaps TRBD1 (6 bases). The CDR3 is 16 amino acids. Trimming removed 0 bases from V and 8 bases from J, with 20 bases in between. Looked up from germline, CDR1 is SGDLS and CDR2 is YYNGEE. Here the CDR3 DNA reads TGTGCCAGCAGCGTAGATTCGAGGGGCAGGGGCGGAGGCTACACCTTC. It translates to CASSVDSRGRGGGYTF. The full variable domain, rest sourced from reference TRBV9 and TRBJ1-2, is DSGVTQTPKHLITATGQRVTLRCSPRSGDLSVYWYQQSLDQGLQFLIQYYNGEERAKGNILERFSAQQFPDLHSELNLSSLELGDSALYFCASSVDSRGRGGGYTFGSGTRLTVV.

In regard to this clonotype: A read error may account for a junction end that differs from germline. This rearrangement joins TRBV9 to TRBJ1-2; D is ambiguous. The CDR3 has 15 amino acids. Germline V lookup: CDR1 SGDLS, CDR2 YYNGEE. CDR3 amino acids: CASSVGSTRGYGHTF. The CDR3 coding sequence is TGTGCCAGCAGCGTAGGGTCCACTCGCGGCTATGGCCACACCTTC.

CDR3 region: CSVTGRTEAFF. The CDR3 region has the DNA TGCAGCGTAACAGGGAGGACTGAAGCTTTCTTT. This sequence joins TRBV29-1 and TRBJ1-1, with D perhaps TRBD1 (6 bases). Trimming shortened V by 6 bases and J by 5 bases, and 10 bases separated the two germline ends. This CDR3 comprises 11 residues. CDR1 is SQVTM and CDR2 is ANQGSEA in the germline V gene.

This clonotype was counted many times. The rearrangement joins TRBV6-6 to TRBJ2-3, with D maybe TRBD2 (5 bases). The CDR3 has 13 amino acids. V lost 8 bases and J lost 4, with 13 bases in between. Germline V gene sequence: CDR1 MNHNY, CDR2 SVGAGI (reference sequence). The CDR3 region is CASRDPGADTQYF. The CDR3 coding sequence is TGTGCCAGCCGAGACCCCGGGGCAGATACGCAGTATTTT.

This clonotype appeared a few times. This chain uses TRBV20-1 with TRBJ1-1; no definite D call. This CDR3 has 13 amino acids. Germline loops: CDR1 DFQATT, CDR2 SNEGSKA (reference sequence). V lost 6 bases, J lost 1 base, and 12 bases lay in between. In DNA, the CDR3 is TGCAGTGCCGGGTGGGCAGCGAACACTGAAGCTTTCTTT. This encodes CSAGWAANTEAFF.

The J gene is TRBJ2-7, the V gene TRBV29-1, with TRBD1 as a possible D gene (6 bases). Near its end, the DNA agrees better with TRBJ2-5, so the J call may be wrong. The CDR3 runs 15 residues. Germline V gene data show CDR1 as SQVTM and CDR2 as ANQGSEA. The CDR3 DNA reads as TGCAGCGTTGATTCGTTAGACAGGACAGAAGAGACCCAGTACTTC. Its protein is CSVDSLDRTEETQYF.

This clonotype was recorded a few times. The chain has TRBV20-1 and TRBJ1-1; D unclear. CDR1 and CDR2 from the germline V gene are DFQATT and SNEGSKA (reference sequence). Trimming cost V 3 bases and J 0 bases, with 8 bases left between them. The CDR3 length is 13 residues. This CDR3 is CSASGPMNTEAFF. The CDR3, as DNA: TGCAGTGCTAGTGGGCCAATGAACACTGAAGCTTTCTTT.

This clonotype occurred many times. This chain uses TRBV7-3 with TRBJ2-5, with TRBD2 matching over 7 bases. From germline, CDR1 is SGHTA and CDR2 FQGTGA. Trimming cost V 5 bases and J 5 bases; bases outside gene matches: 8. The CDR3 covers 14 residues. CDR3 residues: CASSPRRGVETQYF. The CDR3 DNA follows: TGTGCCAGCAGCCCCCGACGGGGGGTGGAGACCCAGTACTTC.

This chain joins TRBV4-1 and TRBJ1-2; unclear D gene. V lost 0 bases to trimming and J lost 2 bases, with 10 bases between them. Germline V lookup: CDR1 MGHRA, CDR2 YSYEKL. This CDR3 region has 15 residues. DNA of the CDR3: TGCGCCAGCAGCCAAGAAATAGCTTCGAACTATGGCTACACCTTC. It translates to CASSQEIASNYGYTF.

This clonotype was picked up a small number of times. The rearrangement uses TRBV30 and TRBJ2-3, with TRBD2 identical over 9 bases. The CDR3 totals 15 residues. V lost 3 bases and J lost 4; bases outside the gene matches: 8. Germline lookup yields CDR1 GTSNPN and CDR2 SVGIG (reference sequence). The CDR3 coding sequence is TGTGCCTGGAGCGAACTAGCGGGTCGGTCAGATACGCAGTATTTT. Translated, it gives CAWSELAGRSDTQYF.

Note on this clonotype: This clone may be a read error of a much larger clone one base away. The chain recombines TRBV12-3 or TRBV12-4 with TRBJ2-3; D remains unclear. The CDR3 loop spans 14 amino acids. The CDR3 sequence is CASSSPEDTDAQYF. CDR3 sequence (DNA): TGTGCCAGCAGTTCGCCAGAAGACACAGATGCGCAGTATTTT.

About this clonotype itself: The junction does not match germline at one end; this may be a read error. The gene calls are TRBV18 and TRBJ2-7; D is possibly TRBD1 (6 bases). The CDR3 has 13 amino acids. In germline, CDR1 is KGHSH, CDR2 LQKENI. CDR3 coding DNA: TGTGCCTGCTCACCTGGACAGTCCTACGAGCAGTACTTC. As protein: CACSPGQSYEQYF.

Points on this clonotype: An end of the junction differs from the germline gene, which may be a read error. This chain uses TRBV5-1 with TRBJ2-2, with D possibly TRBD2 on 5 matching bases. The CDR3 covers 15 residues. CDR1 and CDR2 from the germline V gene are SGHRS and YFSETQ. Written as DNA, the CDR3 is TGCGCCAGCAGCTTGTTGGCCACTGGCACCGGGGAGCGGTTTTTT. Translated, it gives CASSLLATGTGERFF. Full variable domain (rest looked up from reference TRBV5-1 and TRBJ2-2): KAGVTQTPRYLIKTRGQQVTLSCSPISGHRSVSWYQQTPGQGLQFLFEYFSETQRNKGNFPGRFSGRQFSNSRSEMNVSTLELGDSALYLCASSLLATGTGERFFGEGSRLTVL.

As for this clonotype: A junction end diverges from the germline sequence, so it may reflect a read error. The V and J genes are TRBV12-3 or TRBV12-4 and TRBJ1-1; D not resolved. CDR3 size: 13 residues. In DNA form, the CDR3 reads TGTTCCAGCAGTTTAGAACAAGACACTGAAGCTTTCTTT. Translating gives CSSSLEQDTEAFF.

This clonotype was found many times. The CDR3 sequence is CASSLPVGELFF. The CDR3 region has the DNA TGTGCCAGCAGTCTACCTGTCGGGGAGCTGTTTTTT. The rearrangement links TRBV12-3 or TRBV12-4 to TRBJ2-2; D is ambiguous. This CDR3 has 12 residues. The ends were cut back, 5 bases at V and 7 bases at J, with 8 bases in the middle.

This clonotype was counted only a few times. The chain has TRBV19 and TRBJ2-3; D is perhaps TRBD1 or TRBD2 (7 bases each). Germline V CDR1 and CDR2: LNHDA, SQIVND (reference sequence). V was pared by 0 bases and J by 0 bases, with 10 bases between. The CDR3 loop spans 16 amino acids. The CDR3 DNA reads TGTGCCAGTAGTATAGACCAGGGGGGGAGCACAGATACGCAGTATTTT. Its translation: CASSIDQGGSTDTQYF.

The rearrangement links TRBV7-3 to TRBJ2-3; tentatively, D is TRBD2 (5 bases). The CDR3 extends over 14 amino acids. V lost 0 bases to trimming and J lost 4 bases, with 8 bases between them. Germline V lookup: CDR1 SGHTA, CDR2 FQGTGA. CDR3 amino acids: CASSLTGAPDTQYF. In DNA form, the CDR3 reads TGTGCCAGCAGCTTAACGGGAGCGCCAGATACGCAGTATTTT.

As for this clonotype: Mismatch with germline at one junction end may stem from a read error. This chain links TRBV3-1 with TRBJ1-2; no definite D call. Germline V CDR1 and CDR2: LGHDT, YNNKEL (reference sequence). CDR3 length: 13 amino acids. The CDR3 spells CASSQEASYGYIF. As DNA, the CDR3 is TGTGCCAGCAGCCAAGAGGCGTCCTATGGCTACATCTTC.

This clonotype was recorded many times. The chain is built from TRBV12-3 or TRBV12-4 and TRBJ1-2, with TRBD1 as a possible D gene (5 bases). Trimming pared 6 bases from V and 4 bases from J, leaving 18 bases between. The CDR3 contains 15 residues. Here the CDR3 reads CASREQAYGGYGYTF. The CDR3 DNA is TGTGCCAGCAGGGAACAGGCGTACGGGGGCTATGGCTACACCTTC.

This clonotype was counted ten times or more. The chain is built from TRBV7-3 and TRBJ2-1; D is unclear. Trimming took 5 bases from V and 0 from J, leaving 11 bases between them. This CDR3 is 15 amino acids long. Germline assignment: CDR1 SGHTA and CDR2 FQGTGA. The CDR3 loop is CASSPPSSSYNEQFF. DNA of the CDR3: TGTGCCAGCAGCCCACCCAGCAGCTCCTACAATGAGCAGTTCTTC.

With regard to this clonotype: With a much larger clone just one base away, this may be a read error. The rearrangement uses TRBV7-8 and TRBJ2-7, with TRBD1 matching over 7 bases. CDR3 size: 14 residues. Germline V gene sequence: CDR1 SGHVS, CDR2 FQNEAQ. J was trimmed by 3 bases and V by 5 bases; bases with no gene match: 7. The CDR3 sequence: CASSPTGLGYEQYF. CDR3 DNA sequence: TGTGCCAGCAGCCCGACAGGGTTAGGCTACGAGCAGTACTTC.

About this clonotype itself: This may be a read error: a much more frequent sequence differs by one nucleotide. The CDR3, as DNA: TGTGCCAGCCGGGAGCGGGGGGCATTCCCCTACGAGCAGTACTTC. Translation: CASRERGAFPYEQYF. This chain uses TRBV6-2 or TRBV6-3 with TRBJ2-7; 9 nucleotides align to TRBD2. V shed 8 bases and J 2 bases; nucleotides not matched to a gene: 10. The CDR3 has 15 amino acids. Germline V gene lookup returns CDR1 MNHEY and CDR2 SVGEGT.

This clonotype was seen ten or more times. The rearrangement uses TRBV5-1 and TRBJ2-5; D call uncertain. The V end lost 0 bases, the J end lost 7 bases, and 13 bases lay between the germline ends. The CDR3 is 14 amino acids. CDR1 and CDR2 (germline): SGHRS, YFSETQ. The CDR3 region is CASSLDSLTGTQYF. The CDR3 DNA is TGCGCCAGCAGCTTGGATTCCCTCACGGGGACCCAGTACTTC.

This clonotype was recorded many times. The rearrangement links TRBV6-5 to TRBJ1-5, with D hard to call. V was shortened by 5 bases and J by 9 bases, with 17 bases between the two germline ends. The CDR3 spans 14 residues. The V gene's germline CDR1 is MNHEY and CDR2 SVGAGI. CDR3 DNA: TGTGCCAGCAGTGCCGGACGGAGCTTTTGGCCCCAGCATTTT. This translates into CASSAGRSFWPQHF.

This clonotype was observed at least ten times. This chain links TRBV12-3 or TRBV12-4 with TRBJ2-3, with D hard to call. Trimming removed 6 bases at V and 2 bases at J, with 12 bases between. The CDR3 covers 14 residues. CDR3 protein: CASRPTQFTDTQYF. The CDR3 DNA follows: TGTGCCAGCAGACCGACACAGTTCACAGATACGCAGTATTTT.

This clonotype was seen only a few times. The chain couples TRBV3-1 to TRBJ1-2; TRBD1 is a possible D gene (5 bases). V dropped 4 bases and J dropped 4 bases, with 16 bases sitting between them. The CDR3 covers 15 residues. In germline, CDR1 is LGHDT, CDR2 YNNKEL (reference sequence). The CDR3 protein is CASSLRVRSGYGYTF. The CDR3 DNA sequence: TGTGCCAGCAGCCTCAGGGTGCGGTCCGGCTATGGCTACACCTTC.

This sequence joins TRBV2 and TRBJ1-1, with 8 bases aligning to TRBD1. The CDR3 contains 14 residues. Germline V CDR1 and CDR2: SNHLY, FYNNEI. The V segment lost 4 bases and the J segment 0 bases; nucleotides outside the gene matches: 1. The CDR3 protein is CASSVGQVNTEAFF. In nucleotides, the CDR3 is TGTGCCAGCAGTGTGGGACAGGTGAACACTGAAGCTTTCTTT.

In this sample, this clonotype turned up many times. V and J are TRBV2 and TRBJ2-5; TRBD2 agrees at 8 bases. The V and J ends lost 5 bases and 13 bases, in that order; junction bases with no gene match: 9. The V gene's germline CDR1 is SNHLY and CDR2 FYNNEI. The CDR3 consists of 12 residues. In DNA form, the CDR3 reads TGTGCCAGCAGTTTCTCAAGCGGGGGCACGTACTTC. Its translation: CASSFSSGGTYF.

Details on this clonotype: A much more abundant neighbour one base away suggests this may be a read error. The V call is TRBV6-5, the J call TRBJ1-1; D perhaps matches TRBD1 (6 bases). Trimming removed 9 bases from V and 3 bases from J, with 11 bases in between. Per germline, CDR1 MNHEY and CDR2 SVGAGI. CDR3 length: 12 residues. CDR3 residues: CARGDTYTEAFF. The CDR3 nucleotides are TGTGCCAGGGGGGACACCTACACTGAAGCTTTCTTT.

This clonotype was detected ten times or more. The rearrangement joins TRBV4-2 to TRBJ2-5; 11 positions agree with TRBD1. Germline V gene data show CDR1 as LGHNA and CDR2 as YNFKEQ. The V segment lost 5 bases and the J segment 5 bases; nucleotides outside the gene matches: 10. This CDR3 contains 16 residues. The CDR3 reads CASSDPGQGVWETQYF. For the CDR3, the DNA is TGTGCCAGCAGCGACCCGGGACAGGGGGTATGGGAGACCCAGTACTTC.

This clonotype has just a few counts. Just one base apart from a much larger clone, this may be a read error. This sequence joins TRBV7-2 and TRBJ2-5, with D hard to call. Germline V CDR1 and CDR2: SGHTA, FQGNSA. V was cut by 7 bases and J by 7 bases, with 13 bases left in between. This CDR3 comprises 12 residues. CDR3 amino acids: CTSTPRRGTQYF. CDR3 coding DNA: TGTACCAGCACCCCGAGGCGCGGGACCCAGTACTTC. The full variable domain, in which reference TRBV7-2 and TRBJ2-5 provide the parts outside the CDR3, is GAGVSQSPSNKVTEKGKDVELRCDPISGHTALYWYRQSLGQGLEFLIYFQGNSAPDKSGLPSDRFSAERTGGSVSTLTIQRTQQEDSAVYLCTSTPRRGTQYFGPGTRLLVL.

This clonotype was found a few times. The CDR3 bases are TGTGCCAGCAGCCTTGGGGTAGGGAATGAAAAACTGTTTTTT. Translated, it gives CASSLGVGNEKLFF. The chain has TRBV5-8 and TRBJ1-4; unclear D gene. This CDR3 is built from 14 residues. Trimming cost V 4 bases and J 5 bases, with 12 bases left between them. Germline-derived CDR1 and CDR2 are SGHTS and YDEGEE.